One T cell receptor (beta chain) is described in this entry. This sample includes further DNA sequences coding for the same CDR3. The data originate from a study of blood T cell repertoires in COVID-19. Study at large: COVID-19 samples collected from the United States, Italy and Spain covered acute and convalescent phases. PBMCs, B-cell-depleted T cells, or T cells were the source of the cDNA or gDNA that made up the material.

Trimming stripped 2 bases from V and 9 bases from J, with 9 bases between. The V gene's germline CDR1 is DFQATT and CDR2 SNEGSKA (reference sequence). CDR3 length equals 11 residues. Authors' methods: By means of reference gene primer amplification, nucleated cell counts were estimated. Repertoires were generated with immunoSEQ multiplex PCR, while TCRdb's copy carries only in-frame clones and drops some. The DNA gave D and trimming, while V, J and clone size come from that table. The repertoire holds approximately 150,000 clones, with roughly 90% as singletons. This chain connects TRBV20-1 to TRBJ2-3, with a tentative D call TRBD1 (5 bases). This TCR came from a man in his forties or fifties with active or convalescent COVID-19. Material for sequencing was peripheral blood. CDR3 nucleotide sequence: TGCAGTGCTAGAAGGGGTGACACGCAGTATTTT. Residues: CSARRGDTQYF.